This T cell receptor (beta chain) stems from a study of cytomegalovirus exposure and HLA in healthy donors. Study observations and caveats: Per a prior analysis, the majority of TCR beta V segments were productive roughly 87% or roughly 30% of the time. Associated with HLA alleles at 0.05 false discovery rate in a later analysis were fewer than 20,000 TCR beta sequences.

The study ran its PCR with 60 Vbeta and 13 Jbeta primers. Produced via immunoSEQ multiplex PCR; TCRdb's table is partial and in-frame only. The sample shows 90,000 to 150,000 clones, 81% of them seen only once. CDR3 length equals 14 residues. V was clipped by 0 bases and J by 3 bases, with 9 bases between them. In germline, CDR1 is SGHRS, CDR2 YFSETQ. This clone has only one observation. What it binds is not known. The sequenced sample was PBMCs. The clonotype originates from a woman aged 35 to 49 in good health and CMV-seronegative. This sequence joins TRBV5-1 and TRBJ2-5, with D maybe TRBD1 (5 bases). CDR3 region: CASSLGQHEETQYF. The CDR3 DNA is TGCGCCAGCAGCTTGGGACAGCATGAAGAGACCCAGTACTTC.